This T cell receptor (beta chain) was observed in a study of shared clonotypes between healthy human individuals (TCRdb year 2020). Some background on the complete study: The cohort comprised a couple of women and a few men aged 18 to 49 years. For each donor, three plates each were used for CD4 naive and CD4 memory, two plates were used for CD8 naive, and one plate was used for CD8 memory. To estimate repertoire size and how much clonotypes are shared between individuals, the study performed deep sequencing of blood TCR repertoires from roughly five healthy adults. To increase sequencing depth and limit assay-specific biases, TCR repertoire library preparation and sequencing were carried out by different laboratories using diverse techniques. Per donor, leukapheresis produced somewhere between about 0.8 and 9 billion PBMCs. The research as a whole found: Compared with non-shared clonotypes, the clonotypes found in all four sorted-subset donors had higher generation probabilities. Pairwise subsampling indicated that sequencing depth was expected to affect the degree of clonotype sharing among donors. Rarefaction of sorted-subset datasets indicated incomplete sequencing despite the large sequencing depth. Approximately 4.8% of naive CD4, around 4% of naive CD8, roughly 2.4% of memory CD4, and approximately 0.39% of memory CD8 clonotypes were shared across several donors. Sampling was restricted to blood, and TCR repertoires in tissue are likely to differ from TCR repertoires in blood. Larger estimated clonotype richness was generally found for naive subsets than for memory subsets. Because the study included only a small number of donors, the genetic and exposure-history diversity represented was limited.

A word on this clone: This clone's antigen is unknown. It has no much larger one-base neighbor in the sample; base qualities were not kept.

Reading the germline V gene gives CDR1 SGHVS and CDR2 FNYEAQ. The CDR3, cysteine through phenylalanine, is 14 amino acids long. Solely the CDR3 DNA is kept, with 42 bases framed from the first base. The trim is 4 bases for V and 3 bases for J, with a gap of 13 bases between the germline ends. Using the deep immunoSEQ assay, multiplex PCR amplified TCR CDR3 regions from genomic DNA. Extracted genomic DNA from each cell subset was spread evenly across all wells of several immunoSEQ 96-well plates, with each plate serving as a replicate. For sorted subsets, about 200 ng genomic DNA, equal to tens of thousands of T cell genomes, was loaded into each replicate PCR. The purified libraries were quantified using a Qubit 3.0 fluorometer, sized with a Bioanalyzer 2100, and then quantified again using the KAPA Library Quantification kit. A separate single-read 150-cycle Illumina NextSeq 550 flow cell was used to sequence each immunoSEQ 96-well plate. Concerning the study's data processing: Because only junctional sequences without quality scores were contained in the immunoSEQ output, filtering matching that applied to full-length reads could not be performed. To assign V/J genes and CDR3, sequences were annotated using PyIR, a Python wrapper for IgBLAST v1.9, with IMGT germline references. Reads were removed for weak V/J assignments (E-value above 1e-6), missing CDR3, stop codons, out-of-frame junctions, or ambiguous translated residues. V3J clonotypes were defined as sequences sharing the same inferred V gene, J gene, and CDR3 amino acid sequence. The percentage overlap between two repertoires was calculated by dividing the number of shared unique clonotypes by the size of the smaller repertoire. Richness of each repertoire was evaluated using RTK rarefaction, the Chao1 estimator, and Recon v2.1 estimates of unobserved clonotypes. Generation probabilities were computed with OLGA for all TCRbeta clonotypes obtained by the gDNA method from four donors. Entries here come from immuneACCESS through TCRdb and include only in-frame sequences with V and J called. Some clones fail to appear in such tables; in the studies checked, an unresolved V gene covers under half of the shortfall, and the cause of the remainder is unknown. V, J and clone size reflect that table, while D and trimming were determined from the DNA. In this sample the table shows under 2.5 million clones, under 95% of which occur a single time. 0.37% of the sample is held by the ten biggest clonotypes.

Healthy HIV-negative adults with no recently reported acute infections or vaccinations were included as donors. Every donor was a Caucasian adult living in Nashville, Tennessee, USA. CD4+ T cells were enriched through magnetic negative selection, after which naive cells were positively selected on CD45RA and the remaining negative fraction served as the memory subset. After blood collection by leukapheresis, PBMCs were isolated using Ficoll-Histopaque density gradient centrifugation and then cryopreserved in the vapor phase of liquid nitrogen. Purity and quantity of every magnetically sorted T cell population were checked by analytical flow cytometry. From each sorted fraction, genomic DNA was isolated and quantified by UV absorbance on a Nanodrop 2000c.

This TCR came from a man aged 18 to 29 in good health. Some clones in this sample may be carry-over from other donors' samples. The V gene is TRBV7-6 and the J gene is TRBJ2-7; the D segment could be TRBD2, given 5 matching bases. The sequenced sample consisted of naive CD4+ T cells from PBMCs. The cell subset or site tag for this specimen amounts to: CD45RA+ positively selected. The CDR3 amino acid sequence is: CASSSRTGDYEQYF. In nucleotide form, the sequence is TGTGCCAGCAGCTCGCGGACCGGGGACTACGAGCAGTACTTC.